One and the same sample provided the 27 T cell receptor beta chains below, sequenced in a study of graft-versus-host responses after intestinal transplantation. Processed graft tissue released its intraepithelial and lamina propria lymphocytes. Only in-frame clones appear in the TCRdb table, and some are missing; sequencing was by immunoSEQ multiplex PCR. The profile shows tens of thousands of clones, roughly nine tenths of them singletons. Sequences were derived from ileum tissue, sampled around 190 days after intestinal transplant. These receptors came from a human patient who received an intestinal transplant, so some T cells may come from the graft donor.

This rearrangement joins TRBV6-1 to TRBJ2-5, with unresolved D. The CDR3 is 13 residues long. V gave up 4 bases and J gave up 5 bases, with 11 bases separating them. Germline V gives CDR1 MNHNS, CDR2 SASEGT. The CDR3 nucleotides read TGTGCCAGCAGTGTAAAAATGGGGGAGACCCAGTACTTC. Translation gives CASSVKMGETQYF.

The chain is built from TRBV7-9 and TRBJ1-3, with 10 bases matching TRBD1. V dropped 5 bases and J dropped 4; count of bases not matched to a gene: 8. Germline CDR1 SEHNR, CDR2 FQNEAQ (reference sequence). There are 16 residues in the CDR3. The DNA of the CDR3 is TGTGCCAGCAGCCCATCGGACAGGGGGTCAGGAAACACCATATATTTT. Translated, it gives CASSPSDRGSGNTIYF.

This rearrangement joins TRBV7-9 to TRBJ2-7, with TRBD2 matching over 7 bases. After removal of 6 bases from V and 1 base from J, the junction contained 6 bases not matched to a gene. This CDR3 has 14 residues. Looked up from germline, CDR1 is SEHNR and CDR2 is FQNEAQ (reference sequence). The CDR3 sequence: CASRSTSESYEQYF. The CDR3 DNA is TGTGCCAGCAGGTCCACTAGCGAATCCTACGAGCAGTACTTC.

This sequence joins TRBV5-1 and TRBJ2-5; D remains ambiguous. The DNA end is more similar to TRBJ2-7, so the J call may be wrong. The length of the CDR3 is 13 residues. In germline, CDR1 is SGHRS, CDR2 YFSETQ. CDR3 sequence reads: CASSLDSGYEQYF. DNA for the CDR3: TGCGCCAGCAGCTTGGACTCCGGATACGAGCAGTACTTC.

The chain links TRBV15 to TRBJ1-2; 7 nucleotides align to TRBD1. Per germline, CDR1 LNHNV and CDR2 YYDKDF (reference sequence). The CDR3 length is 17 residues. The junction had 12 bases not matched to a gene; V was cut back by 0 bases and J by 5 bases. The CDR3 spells CATSRDYGQAWEYGYTF. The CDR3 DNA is TGTGCCACCAGCAGAGATTACGGACAGGCTTGGGAGTATGGCTACACCTTC.

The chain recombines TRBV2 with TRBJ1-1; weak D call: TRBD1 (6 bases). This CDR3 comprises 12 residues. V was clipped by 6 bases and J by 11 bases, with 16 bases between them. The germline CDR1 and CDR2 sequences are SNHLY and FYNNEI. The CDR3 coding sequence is TGTGCCAGCAGGGACAGCCTGAAGGGGGCTTTCTTT. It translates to CASRDSLKGAFF.

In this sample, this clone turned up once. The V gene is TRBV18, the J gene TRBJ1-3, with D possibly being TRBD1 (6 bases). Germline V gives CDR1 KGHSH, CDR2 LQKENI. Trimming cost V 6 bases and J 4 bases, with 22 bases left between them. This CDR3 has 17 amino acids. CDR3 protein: CASSLTLAQGSGNTIYF. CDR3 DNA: TGTGCCAGCTCCCTAACCCTGGCACAGGGATCAGGAAACACCATATATTTT.

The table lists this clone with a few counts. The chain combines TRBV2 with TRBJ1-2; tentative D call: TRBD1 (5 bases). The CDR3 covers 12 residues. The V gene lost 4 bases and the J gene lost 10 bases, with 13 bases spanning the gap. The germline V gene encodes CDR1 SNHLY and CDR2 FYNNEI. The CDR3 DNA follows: TGTGCCAGCAGTGTGAGTCAGGGATCCTACACCTTC. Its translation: CASSVSQGSYTF.

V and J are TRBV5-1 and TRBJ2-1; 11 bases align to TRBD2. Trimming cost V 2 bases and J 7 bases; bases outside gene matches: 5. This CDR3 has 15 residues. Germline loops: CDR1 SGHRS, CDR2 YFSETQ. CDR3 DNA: TGCGCCAGCAGCTTTACTAGCGGGAGAGGGAATGAGCAGTTCTTC. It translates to CASSFTSGRGNEQFF.

This chain's CDR3 is CASSYHDRVKAFF. The CDR3 DNA is TGTGCCAGCAGTTACCACGACAGGGTAAAAGCTTTCTTT. The chain recombines TRBV6-5 with TRBJ1-1; 7 nucleotides match TRBD1. J gave up 9 bases and V 2 bases, and 6 bases lay outside the gene matches. Germline CDR1 reads MNHEY; CDR2 reads SVGAGI. This CDR3 has 13 residues.

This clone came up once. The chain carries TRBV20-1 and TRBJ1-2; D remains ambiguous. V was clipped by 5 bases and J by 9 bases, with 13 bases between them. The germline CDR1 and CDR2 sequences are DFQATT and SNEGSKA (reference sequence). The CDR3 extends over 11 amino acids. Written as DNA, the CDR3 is TGCAGTGCTGGATCACAAGGACGCTACACCTTC. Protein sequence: CSAGSQGRYTF.

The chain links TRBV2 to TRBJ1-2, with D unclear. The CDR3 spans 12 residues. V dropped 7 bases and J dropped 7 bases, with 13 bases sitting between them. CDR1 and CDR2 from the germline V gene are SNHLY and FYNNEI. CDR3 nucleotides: TGTGCCAGCAATAGAGGGTTGGGTGGCTACACCTTC. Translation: CASNRGLGGYTF.

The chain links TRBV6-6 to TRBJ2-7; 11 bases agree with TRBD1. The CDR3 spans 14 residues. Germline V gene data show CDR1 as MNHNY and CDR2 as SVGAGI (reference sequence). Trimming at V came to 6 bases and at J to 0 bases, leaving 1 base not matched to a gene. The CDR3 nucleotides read TGTGCCAGCAGAGGACAGGGGGCCTCCTACGAGCAGTACTTC. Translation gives CASRGQGASYEQYF.

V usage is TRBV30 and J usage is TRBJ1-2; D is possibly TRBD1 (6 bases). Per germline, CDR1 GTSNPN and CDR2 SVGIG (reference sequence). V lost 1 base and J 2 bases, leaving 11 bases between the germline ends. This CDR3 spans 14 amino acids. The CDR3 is CAWSEAGANYGYTF. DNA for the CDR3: TGTGCCTGGAGTGAAGCAGGGGCGAACTATGGCTACACCTTC. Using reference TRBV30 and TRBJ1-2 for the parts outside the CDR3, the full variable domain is SQTIHQWPATLVQPVGSPLSLECTVEGTSNPNLYWYRQAAGRGLQLLFYSVGIGQISSEVPQNLSASRPQDRQFILSSKKLLLSDSGFYLCAWSEAGANYGYTFGSGTRLTVV.

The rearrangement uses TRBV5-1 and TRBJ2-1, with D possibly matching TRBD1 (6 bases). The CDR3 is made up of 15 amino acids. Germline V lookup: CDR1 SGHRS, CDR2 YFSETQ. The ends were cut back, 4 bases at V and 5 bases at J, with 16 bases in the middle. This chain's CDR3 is CASSPEGVLDNEQFF. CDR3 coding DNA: TGCGCCAGCAGCCCCGAGGGGGTTCTGGACAATGAGCAGTTCTTC.

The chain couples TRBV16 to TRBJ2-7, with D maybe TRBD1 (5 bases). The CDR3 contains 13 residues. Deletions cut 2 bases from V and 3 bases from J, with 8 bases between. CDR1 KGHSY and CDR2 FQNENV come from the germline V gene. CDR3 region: CASSQAQGYEQYF. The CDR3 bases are TGTGCCAGCAGCCAAGCCCAGGGCTACGAGCAGTACTTC.

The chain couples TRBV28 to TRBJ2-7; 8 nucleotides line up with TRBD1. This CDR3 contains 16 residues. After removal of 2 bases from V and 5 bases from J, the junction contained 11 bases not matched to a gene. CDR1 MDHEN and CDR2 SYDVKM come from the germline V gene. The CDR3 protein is CASSLRGGTGEDEQYF. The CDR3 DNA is TGTGCCAGCAGTTTAAGGGGTGGGACAGGAGAGGACGAGCAGTACTTC.

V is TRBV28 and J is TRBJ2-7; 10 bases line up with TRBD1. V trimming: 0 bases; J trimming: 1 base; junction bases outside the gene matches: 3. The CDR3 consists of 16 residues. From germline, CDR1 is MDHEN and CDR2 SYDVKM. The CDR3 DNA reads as TGTGCCAGCAGTTTATGGCGGACAGGGGGGTCCTACGAGCAGTACTTC. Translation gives CASSLWRTGGSYEQYF.

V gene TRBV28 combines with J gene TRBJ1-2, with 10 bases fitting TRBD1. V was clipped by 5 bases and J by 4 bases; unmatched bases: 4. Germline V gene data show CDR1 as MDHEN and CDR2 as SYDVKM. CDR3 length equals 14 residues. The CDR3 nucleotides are TGTGCCAGCAGTACGGGACAGGGGACCTATGGCTACACCTTC. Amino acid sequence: CASSTGQGTYGYTF.

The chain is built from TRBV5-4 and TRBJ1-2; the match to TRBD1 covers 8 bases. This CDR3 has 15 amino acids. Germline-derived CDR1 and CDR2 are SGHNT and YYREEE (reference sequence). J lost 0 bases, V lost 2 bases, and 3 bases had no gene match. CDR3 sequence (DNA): TGTGCCAGCAGCTTAGGGACAGGAGCTAACTATGGCTACACCTTC. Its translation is CASSLGTGANYGYTF.

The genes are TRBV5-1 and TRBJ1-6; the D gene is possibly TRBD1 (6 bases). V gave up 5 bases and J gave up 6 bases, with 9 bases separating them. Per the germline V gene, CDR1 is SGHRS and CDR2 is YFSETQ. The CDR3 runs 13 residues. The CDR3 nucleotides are TGCGCCAGCAGAACAGGGACTAATTCACCCCTCCACTTT. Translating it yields CASRTGTNSPLHF.

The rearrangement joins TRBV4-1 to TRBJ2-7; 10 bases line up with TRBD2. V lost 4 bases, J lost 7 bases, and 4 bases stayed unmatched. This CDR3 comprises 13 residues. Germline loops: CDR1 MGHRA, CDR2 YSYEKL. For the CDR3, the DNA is TGCGCCAGCAGCCGGGGACTAGCGAATGAGCAGTACTTC. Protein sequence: CASSRGLANEQYF.

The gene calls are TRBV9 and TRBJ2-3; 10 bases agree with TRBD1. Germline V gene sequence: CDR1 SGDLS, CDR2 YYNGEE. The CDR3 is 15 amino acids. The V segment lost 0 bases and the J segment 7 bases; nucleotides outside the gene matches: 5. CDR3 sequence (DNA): TGTGCCAGCAGCGTAGGACAGGGGGCCCCGAATACGCAGTATTTT. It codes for CASSVGQGAPNTQYF.

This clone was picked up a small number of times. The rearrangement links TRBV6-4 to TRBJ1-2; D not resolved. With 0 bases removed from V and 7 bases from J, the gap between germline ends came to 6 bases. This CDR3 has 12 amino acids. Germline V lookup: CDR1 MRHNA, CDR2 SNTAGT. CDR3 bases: TGTGCCAGCAGTGACTCGGCACTTGGCTACACCTTC. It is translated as CASSDSALGYTF.

CDR3 DNA: TGTGCCAGCAGTGAAGGACAGGGGTTCTATAATTCACCCCTCCACTTT. Encoded protein: CASSEGQGFYNSPLHF. The chain has TRBV6-1 and TRBJ1-6; 8 bases line up with TRBD1. The CDR3 covers 16 residues. Trimming at V came to 1 base and at J to 3 bases, leaving 2 bases not matched to a gene. Germline V gene data show CDR1 as MNHNS and CDR2 as SASEGT.

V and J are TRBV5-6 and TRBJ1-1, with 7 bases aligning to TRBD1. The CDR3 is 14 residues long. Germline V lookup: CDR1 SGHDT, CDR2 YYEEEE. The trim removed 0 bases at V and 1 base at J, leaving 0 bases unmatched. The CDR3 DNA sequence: TGTGCCAGCAGCTTGGGGACAGGGAACACTGAAGCTTTCTTT. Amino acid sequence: CASSLGTGNTEAFF.

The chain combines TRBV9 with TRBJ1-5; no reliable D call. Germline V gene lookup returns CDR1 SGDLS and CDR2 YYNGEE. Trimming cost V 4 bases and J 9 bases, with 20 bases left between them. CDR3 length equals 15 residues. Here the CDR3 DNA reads TGTGCCAGCAGCCCTAGTGGGCAGTTCCCAGGGCCCCAGCATTTT. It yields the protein CASSPSGQFPGPQHF.